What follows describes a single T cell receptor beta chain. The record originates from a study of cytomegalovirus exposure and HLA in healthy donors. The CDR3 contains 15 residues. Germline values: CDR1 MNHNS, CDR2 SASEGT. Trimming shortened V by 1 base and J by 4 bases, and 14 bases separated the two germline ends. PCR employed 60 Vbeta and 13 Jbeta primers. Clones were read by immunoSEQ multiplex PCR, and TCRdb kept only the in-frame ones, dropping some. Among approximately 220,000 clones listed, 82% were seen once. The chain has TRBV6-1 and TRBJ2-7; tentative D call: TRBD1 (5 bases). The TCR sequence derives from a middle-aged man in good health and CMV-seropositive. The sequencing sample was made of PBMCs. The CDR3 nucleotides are TGTGCCAGCAGTGAAGGAGCAGGGTTAAATTACGAGCAGTACGTC. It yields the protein CASSEGAGLNYEQYV.